A single sample is the source of the 21 T cell receptor beta chains below, sequenced in a study of blood T cell repertoires in COVID-19. Assay used: immunoSEQ multiplex PCR; TCRdb lists only in-frame clones, some missing. The profile covers 84,000 or so clones, with approximately 78% appearing a single time and more than 10% taken by the ten largest. The sequencing input was peripheral blood. These TCRs come from a human donor in a cohort sampled during active COVID-19.

This clone was counted a single time. V and J are TRBV5-6 and TRBJ1-2, with a tentative D call TRBD1 (5 bases). Germline V gives CDR1 SGHDT, CDR2 YYEEEE. V was trimmed by 2 bases and J by 4 bases, leaving 15 bases between them. The CDR3 runs 15 residues. CDR3: CASSLPGIGGYGYTF. CDR3 in DNA: TGTGCCAGCAGCTTACCAGGGATTGGTGGCTATGGCTACACCTTC.

This rearrangement joins TRBV9 to TRBJ2-3; a possible D gene is TRBD2 (7 bases). This CDR3 comprises 12 residues. The V and J ends lost 8 bases and 5 bases respectively, with 12 bases between them. Germline-derived CDR1 and CDR2 are SGDLS and YYNGEE. Written as DNA, the CDR3 is TGTGCCAGTGGGGAGGGGGGAGATACGCAGTATTTT. Its translation is CASGEGGDTQYF.

The genes are TRBV4-3 and TRBJ2-2, with 15 bases aligning to TRBD2. J lost 1 base, V lost 3 bases, and 3 bases had no gene match. The CDR3 is made up of 18 amino acids. Germline assignment: CDR1 LGHNA and CDR2 YSLEER. The CDR3 DNA reads TGCGCCAGCAGCCAGGCGGGACTAGCGGGGGGGAACACCGGGGAGCTGTTTTTT. Amino acid sequence: CASSQAGLAGGNTGELFF.

This chain connects TRBV18 to TRBJ1-5, with TRBD1 identical over 10 bases. The CDR3 covers 16 residues. CDR1 is KGHSH, CDR2 LQKENI, per germline. V was clipped by 2 bases and J by 2 bases; unmatched bases: 3. In nucleotides, the CDR3 is TGTGCCAGCTCACCAGCCGGGACAGGGGGCAATCAGCCCCAGCATTTT. It codes for CASSPAGTGGNQPQHF.

The V and J genes are TRBV30 and TRBJ1-6, with D possibly TRBD1 on 6 matching bases. The CDR3 is 15 residues long. V was trimmed by 1 base and J by 5 bases, leaving 12 bases between them. Germline V gene data show CDR1 as GTSNPN and CDR2 as SVGIG (reference sequence). This chain's CDR3 is CAWSALQGNNSPLHF. In DNA, the CDR3 is TGTGCCTGGAGTGCACTACAGGGTAATAATTCACCCCTCCACTTT.

This clone was seen just once. The chain joins TRBV9 to TRBJ1-2, with 7 bases aligning to TRBD1. CDR1 and CDR2 from the germline V gene are SGDLS and YYNGEE. Germline trimming cut 6 bases from V and 3 bases from J; bases unmatched to any gene: 14. CDR3 length: 16 amino acids. CDR3 in DNA: TGTGCCAGCAACCGGGGCCTGACAGGGCGAGACTATGGCTACACCTTC. Protein sequence: CASNRGLTGRDYGYTF. Drawing the rest from reference TRBV9 and TRBJ1-2, the complete variable domain is DSGVTQTPKHLITATGQRVTLRCSPRSGDLSVYWYQQSLDQGLQFLIQYYNGEERAKGNILERFSAQQFPDLHSELNLSSLELGDSALYFCASNRGLTGRDYGYTFGSGTRLTVV.

This clone was counted a single time. The rearrangement links TRBV12-3 or TRBV12-4 to TRBJ1-2; maybe TRBD1 (6 bases). V was pared by 5 bases and J by 4 bases, with 11 bases between. CDR3 length: 13 residues. In DNA form, the CDR3 reads TGTGCCAGCAGTCCGCAGGGGCTCTATGGCTACACCTTC. Amino acid sequence: CASSPQGLYGYTF.

The chain recombines TRBV18 with TRBJ2-1; no reliable D call. The germline V and J ends were trimmed by 6 bases and 6 bases, with 9 bases remaining between them. The CDR3 covers 12 residues. Germline values: CDR1 KGHSH, CDR2 LQKENI. The CDR3 sequence: CASSQIFNEQFF. The CDR3 bases are TGTGCCAGCTCTCAAATTTTCAATGAGCAGTTCTTC.

The rearrangement links TRBV12-3 or TRBV12-4 to TRBJ1-2, with TRBD1 as a possible D gene (5 bases). The CDR3 contains 12 residues. Deletions cut 6 bases from V and 7 bases from J, with 12 bases between. The CDR3 bases are TGTGCCAGCAGCCCAGGGTATTCTGGCTACACCTTC. This sequence encodes CASSPGYSGYTF.

The J gene is TRBJ1-2, the V gene TRBV7-3; no definite D call. From germline, CDR1 is SGHTA and CDR2 FQGTGA. The CDR3 is made up of 15 amino acids. Trimming cost V 5 bases and J 8 bases, with 21 bases left between them. The DNA of the CDR3 is TGTGCCAGCAGCCCATCAACAACCGGTCCCAGGGGCTACACCTTC. Translated, it gives CASSPSTTGPRGYTF.

The CDR3 protein is CASSLGLAGGLQFF. CDR3 nucleotide sequence: TGTGCCAGCAGCTTGGGGTTAGCGGGGGGACTGCAGTTCTTC. The chain is built from TRBV5-6 and TRBJ2-1; 10 bases agree with TRBD2. This CDR3 is built from 14 residues. Per the germline V gene, CDR1 is SGHDT and CDR2 is YYEEEE. Germline trimming cut 0 bases from V and 12 bases from J; bases unmatched to any gene: 6.

The chain is built from TRBV4-1 and TRBJ2-2; 8 bases match TRBD1. With V trimmed by 7 bases and J by 6 bases, 22 bases remained unmatched. Germline V gene data show CDR1 as MGHRA and CDR2 as YSYEKL. The CDR3 extends over 19 amino acids. The CDR3: CASTSELGSGQAKAGELFF. CDR3 nucleotide sequence: TGCGCCAGCACCTCAGAGTTAGGGTCGGGACAGGCTAAGGCCGGGGAGCTGTTTTTT.

The V gene is TRBV27, the J gene TRBJ1-1, with D hard to call. This CDR3 spans 15 amino acids. Trimming took 2 bases from V and 0 from J, leaving 10 bases between them. Germline values: CDR1 MNHEY, CDR2 SMNVEV (reference sequence). For the CDR3, the DNA is TGTGCCAGCAGTTTACTTTTCGGGGTGAACACTGAAGCTTTCTTT. Amino acid sequence: CASSLLFGVNTEAFF.

V usage is TRBV5-1 and J usage is TRBJ1-4; D not resolved. Between the trimmed V and J ends, which lost 0 bases and 0 bases, there was a span of 6 bases. The CDR3 is made up of 15 amino acids. Germline V gives CDR1 SGHRS, CDR2 YFSETQ. CDR3 nucleotide sequence: TGCGCCAGCAGCTTGGCCGGGACAACTAATGAAAAACTGTTTTTT. Its protein is CASSLAGTTNEKLFF.

This clone was observed once. The chain combines TRBV5-4 with TRBJ1-6, with D maybe TRBD1 (5 bases). Germline lookup yields CDR1 SGHNT and CDR2 YYREEE (reference sequence). V was trimmed by 4 bases and J by 9 bases, leaving 17 bases between them. This CDR3 has 15 amino acids. The CDR3 reads CASSLDSSGFSPLHF. CDR3 in DNA: TGTGCCAGCAGCCTTGACAGTAGCGGCTTTTCACCCCTCCACTTT.

The CDR3 DNA is TGTGCCAGCAGCTCTAGCGGGCCCATAAGGGGGAACACTGAAGCTTTCTTT. Translation gives CASSSSGPIRGNTEAFF. The gene calls are TRBV5-6 and TRBJ1-1; a weak D match, TRBD1 (5 bases). The CDR3 is 17 residues long. Trimming removed 3 bases from V and 1 base from J, with 19 bases in between. Looked up from germline, CDR1 is SGHDT and CDR2 is YYEEEE.

The rearrangement joins TRBV7-2 to TRBJ2-7, with 7 bases identical to TRBD1. The CDR3 is 15 amino acids. Germline CDR1 SGHTA, CDR2 FQGNSA. With 6 bases clipped from V and 1 base from J, the junction kept 9 bases outside the gene matches. The CDR3 protein is CASSFPRTGSYEQYF. The CDR3 DNA reads as TGTGCCAGCAGTTTCCCTCGGACAGGTTCCTACGAGCAGTACTTC.

The V gene is TRBV5-1, the J gene TRBJ2-1; 9 nucleotides line up with TRBD2. The CDR3 length is 14 residues. V was pared by 7 bases and J by 2 bases, with 4 bases of the junction left unmatched. Germline V gives CDR1 SGHRS, CDR2 YFSETQ. Here the CDR3 reads CASGLAGPYNEQFF. The CDR3 region has the DNA TGCGCCAGCGGTCTAGCGGGGCCCTACAATGAGCAGTTCTTC.

The chain joins TRBV3-1 (or the pseudogene TRBV3-2) to TRBJ2-3; no reliable D call. There are 13 residues in the CDR3. Germline V gene sequence: CDR1 LGHDT, CDR2 YNNKEL (reference sequence). The V end lost 0 bases, the J end lost 9 bases, and 10 bases lay between the germline ends. Written as DNA, the CDR3 is TGTGCCAGCAGCCAAGAGAGCATTCCCACGCAGTATTTT. Amino acid sequence: CASSQESIPTQYF.

The rearrangement joins TRBV5-1 to TRBJ2-4; 9 bases fit TRBD1. The CDR3 is 14 residues long. With V trimmed by 0 bases and J by 9 bases, 4 bases remained unmatched. Germline CDR1 reads SGHRS; CDR2 reads YFSETQ. This CDR3 is CASSLEQGAFIQYF. DNA for the CDR3: TGCGCCAGCAGCTTGGAACAGGGGGCATTCATTCAGTACTTC.

The chain is built from TRBV5-5 and TRBJ2-3; 8 nucleotides agree with TRBD2. The germline V gene has CDR1 SGHKS and CDR2 YYEKEE (reference sequence). V dropped 1 base and J dropped 1; count of bases not matched to a gene: 2. The CDR3 totals 15 residues. CDR3 bases: TGTGCCAGCAGCTTGACTAGCGGTGGCACAGATACGCAGTATTTT. This sequence encodes CASSLTSGGTDTQYF.